This TCR beta chain was documented in a study of metastatic and nonmetastatic thyroid tumors. Study summary: Repertoire comparison spanned blood and tumor or nodule tissue of malignant and benign thyroid patients.

This clone is medium-sized. Its target is unknown. Authors' analysis steps: Differences in CDR3 between clinicopathological groups were drawn on to build a classifier intended to discriminate distant-metastatic papillary thyroid cancer patients. TCRdb re-called clones from the PCR reads using MiXCR. The V and J calls come from TCRdb's annotation, not from the publication. The sample contains 25,000 to 30,000 clones, roughly 17% of which appear only once. Study-wide findings and caveats: Versus benign nodules, malignant thyroid tumors reportedly had significantly higher TCR beta diversity, in blood and tumor.

Before thyroid surgery, none of the patients had received any treatment. V was pared by 0 bases and J by 0 bases, with 9 bases between. CDR1 is LNHNV, CDR2 YYDKDF, per germline (reference sequence). The CDR3 consists of 15 residues. V gene TRBV15 combines with J gene TRBJ2-7; a weak D match, TRBD2 (6 bases). The specimen sequenced was blood. The receptor was derived from a male donor with papillary thyroid cancer or a benign thyroid nodule (not recorded which). Some clones in this sample may be carry-over from other donors' samples. The CDR3 sequence is CATSREGGSSYEQYF. The CDR3, as DNA: TGTGCCACCAGCAGAGAGGGGGGAAGCTCCTACGAGCAGTACTTC.